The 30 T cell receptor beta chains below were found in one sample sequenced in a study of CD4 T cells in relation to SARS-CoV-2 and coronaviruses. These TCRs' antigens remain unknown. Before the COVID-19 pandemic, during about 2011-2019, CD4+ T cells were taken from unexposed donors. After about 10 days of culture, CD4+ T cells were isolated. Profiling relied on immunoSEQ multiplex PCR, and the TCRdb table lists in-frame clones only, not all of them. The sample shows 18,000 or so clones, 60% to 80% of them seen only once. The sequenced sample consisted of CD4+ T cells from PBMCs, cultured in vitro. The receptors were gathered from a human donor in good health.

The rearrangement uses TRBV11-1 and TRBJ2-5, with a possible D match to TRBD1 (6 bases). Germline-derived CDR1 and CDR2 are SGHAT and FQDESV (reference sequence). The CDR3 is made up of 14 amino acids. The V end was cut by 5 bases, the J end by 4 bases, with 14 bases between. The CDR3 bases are TGTGCCAGCAGCCGAAACAGGGATCCAGAGACCCAGTACTTC. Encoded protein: CASSRNRDPETQYF.

This chain's CDR3 is CASRIRGSDIVETQYF. DNA for the CDR3: TGTGCCAGCCGAATAAGGGGCTCGGACATTGTGGAGACCCAGTACTTC. V gene TRBV3-1 (or the pseudogene TRBV3-2) combines with J gene TRBJ2-5; TRBD1 is a possible D gene (5 bases). The CDR3 has 16 amino acids. V was pared by 8 bases and J by 5 bases, with 24 bases between. Germline assignment: CDR1 LGHDT and CDR2 YNNKEL (reference sequence).

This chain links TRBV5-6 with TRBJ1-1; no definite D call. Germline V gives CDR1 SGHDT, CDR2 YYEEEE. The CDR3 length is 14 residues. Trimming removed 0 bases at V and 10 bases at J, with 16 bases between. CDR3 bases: TGTGCCAGCAGCTTGGTGGAGGGCGCGTCGGGAGCTTTCTTT. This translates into CASSLVEGASGAFF.

The CDR3 region has the DNA TGCGCCAGCAGCTTGGCCTTGGACAGGGGGTCCGGGGAGCTGTTTTTT. Translating it yields CASSLALDRGSGELFF. V and J are TRBV5-1 and TRBJ2-2; 10 bases are a match to TRBD1. This CDR3 is built from 16 residues. CDR1 and CDR2 from the germline V gene are SGHRS and YFSETQ. Trimming cost V 0 bases and J 6 bases; bases outside gene matches: 5.

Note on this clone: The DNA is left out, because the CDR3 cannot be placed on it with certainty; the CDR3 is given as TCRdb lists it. The CDR3 here is CASSVGLGSHEYF. The chain has TRBV9 and TRBJ2-7. CDR1 and CDR2 (germline): SGDLS, YYNGEE. 13 amino acids form the CDR3, both terminal residues included.

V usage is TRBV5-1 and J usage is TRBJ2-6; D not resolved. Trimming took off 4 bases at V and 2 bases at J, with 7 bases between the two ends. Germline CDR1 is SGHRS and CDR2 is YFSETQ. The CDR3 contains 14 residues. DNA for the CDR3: TGCGCCAGCAGCAACGGCCCTGGGGCCAACGTCCTGACTTTC. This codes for CASSNGPGANVLTF.

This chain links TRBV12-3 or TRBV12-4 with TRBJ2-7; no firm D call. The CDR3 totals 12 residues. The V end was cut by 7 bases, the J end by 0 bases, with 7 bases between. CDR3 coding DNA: TGTGCCAGCAAGATGAGCTCCTACGAGCAGTACTTC. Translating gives CASKMSSYEQYF.

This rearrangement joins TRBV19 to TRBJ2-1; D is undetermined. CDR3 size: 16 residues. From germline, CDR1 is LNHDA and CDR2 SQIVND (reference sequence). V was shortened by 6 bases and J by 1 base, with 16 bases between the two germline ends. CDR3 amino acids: CASSPGRVASYNEQFF. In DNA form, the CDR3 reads TGTGCCAGTAGCCCTGGCCGGGTAGCATCCTACAATGAGCAGTTCTTC.

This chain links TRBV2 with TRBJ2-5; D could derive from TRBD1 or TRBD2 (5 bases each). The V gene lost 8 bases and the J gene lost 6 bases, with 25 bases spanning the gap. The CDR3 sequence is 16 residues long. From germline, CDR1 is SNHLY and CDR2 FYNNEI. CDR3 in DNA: TGTGCCAGCGTTTCTGGAGGTCCAGGGAGAGGGAAGACCCAGTACTTC. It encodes CASVSGGPGRGKTQYF.

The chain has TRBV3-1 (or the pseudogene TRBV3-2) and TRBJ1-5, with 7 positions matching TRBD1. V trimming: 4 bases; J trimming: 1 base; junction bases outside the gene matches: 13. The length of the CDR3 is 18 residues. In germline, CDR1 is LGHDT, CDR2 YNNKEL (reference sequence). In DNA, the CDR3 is TGTGCCAGCAGCCTCGGGCAGGGGGTACCACCGAGCAATCAGCCCCAGCATTTT. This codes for CASSLGQGVPPSNQPQHF.

CDR3 coding DNA: TGCGCCAGCAGCTTGGGAGAGAACACCGGGGAGCTGTTTTTT. This encodes CASSLGENTGELFF. The V and J genes are TRBV5-1 and TRBJ2-2, with D hard to call. Germline V gene lookup returns CDR1 SGHRS and CDR2 YFSETQ. The CDR3 length is 14 residues. V was cut by 0 bases and J by 1 base, with 4 bases left in between.

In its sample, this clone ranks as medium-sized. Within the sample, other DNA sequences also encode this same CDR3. CDR3 loop: CASSLVGNSYEQYF. In DNA, the CDR3 is TGTGCCAGCAGCTTAGTGGGGAACTCCTACGAGCAGTACTTC. The chain uses TRBV5-5 and TRBJ2-7; D is unresolved. Germline V gene data show CDR1 as SGHKS and CDR2 as YYEKEE (reference sequence). Trimming pared 2 bases from V and 0 bases from J, leaving 9 bases between. CDR3 length equals 14 residues.

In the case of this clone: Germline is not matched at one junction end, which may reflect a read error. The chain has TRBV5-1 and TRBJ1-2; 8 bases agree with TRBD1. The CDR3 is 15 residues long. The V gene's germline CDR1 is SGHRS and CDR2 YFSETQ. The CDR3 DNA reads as TGCGCCAGCAGCTCTTGGGGACAGGCTGCAGCCGTCCCAATCTTC. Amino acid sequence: CASSSWGQAAAVPIF.

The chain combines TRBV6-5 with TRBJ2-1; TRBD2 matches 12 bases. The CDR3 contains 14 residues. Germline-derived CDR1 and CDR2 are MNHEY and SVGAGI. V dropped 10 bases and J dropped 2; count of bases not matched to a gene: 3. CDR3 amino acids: CATRLAGAYNEQFF. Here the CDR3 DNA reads TGTGCCACCCGACTAGCGGGAGCCTACAATGAGCAGTTCTTC.

CDR3 DNA sequence: TGTGCCAGCAGGACGAGACTCTCGAACACTGAAGCTTTCTTT. It is translated as CASRTRLSNTEAFF. The chain has TRBV2 and TRBJ1-1; D not resolved. V shed 6 bases and J shed 1 base, with 12 bases lying between them. The CDR3 has 14 residues. CDR1 and CDR2 (germline): SNHLY, FYNNEI.

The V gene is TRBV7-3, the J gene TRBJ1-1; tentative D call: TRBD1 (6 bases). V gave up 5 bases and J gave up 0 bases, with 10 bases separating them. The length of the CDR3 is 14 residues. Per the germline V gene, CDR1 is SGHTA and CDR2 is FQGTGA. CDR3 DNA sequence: TGTGCCAGCAGCGGTGGACAGATGAACACTGAAGCTTTCTTT. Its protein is CASSGGQMNTEAFF. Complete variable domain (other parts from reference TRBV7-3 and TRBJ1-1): GAGVSQTPSNKVTEKGKYVELRCDPISGHTALYWYRQSLGQGPEFLIYFQGTGAADDSGLPNDRFFAVRPEGSVSTLKIQRTERGDSAVYLCASSGGQMNTEAFFGQGTRLTVV.

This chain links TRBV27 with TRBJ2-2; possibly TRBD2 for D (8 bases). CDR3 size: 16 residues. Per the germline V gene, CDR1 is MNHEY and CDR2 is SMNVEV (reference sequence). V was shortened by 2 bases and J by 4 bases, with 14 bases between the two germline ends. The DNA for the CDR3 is TGTGCCAGCAGTTTAGTCGGGAGGGGGCCCACCGGGGAGCTGTTTTTT. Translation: CASSLVGRGPTGELFF.

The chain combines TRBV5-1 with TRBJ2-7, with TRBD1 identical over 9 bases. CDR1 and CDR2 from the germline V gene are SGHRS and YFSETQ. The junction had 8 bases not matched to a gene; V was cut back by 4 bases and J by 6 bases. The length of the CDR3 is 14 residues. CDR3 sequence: CASSPGQGLGEQYF. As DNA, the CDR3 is TGCGCCAGCAGCCCCGGACAGGGGTTAGGCGAGCAGTACTTC.

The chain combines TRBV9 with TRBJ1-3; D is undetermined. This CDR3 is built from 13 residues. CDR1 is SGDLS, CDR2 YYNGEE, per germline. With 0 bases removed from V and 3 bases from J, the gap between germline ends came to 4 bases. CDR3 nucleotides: TGTGCCAGCAGCGTAGAAGGTGGAAACACCATATATTTT. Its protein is CASSVEGGNTIYF.

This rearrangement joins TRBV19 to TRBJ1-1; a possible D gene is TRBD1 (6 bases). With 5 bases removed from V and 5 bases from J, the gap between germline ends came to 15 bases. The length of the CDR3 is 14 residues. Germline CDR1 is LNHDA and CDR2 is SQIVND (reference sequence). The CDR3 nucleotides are TGTGCCAGTAGTTCCCAAGGGGGATGGACTGAAGCTTTCTTT. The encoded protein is CASSSQGGWTEAFF.

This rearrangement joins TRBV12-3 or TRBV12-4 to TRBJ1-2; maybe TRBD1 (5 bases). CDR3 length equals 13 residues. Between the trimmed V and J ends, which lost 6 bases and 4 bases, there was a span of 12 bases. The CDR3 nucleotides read TGTGCCAGCAGGTCCGGGGGAGGCTATGGCTACACCTTC. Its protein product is CASRSGGGYGYTF.

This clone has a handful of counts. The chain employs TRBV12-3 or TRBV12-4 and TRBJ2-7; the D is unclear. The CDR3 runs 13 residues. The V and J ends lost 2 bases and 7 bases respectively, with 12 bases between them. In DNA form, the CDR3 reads TGTGCCAGCAGTTTACACACGAGCGTTGAGCAGTACTTC. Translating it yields CASSLHTSVEQYF.

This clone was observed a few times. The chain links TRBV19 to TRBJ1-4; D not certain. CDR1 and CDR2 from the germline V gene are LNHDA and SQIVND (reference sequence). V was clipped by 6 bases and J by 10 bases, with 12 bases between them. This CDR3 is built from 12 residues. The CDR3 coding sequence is TGTGCCAGTAGGGCGGGTCTTGGAAAACTGTTTTTT. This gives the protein CASRAGLGKLFF.

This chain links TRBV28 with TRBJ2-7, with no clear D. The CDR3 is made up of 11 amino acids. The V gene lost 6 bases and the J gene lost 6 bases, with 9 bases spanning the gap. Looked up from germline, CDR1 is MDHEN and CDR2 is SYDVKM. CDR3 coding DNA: TGTGCCAGCAGCCCCTACGGCGAGCAGTACTTC. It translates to CASSPYGEQYF.

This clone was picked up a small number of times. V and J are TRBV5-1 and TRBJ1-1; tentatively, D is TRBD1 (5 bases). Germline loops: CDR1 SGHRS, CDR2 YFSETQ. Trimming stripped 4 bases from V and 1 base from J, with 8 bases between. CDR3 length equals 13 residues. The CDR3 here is CASSQGTNTEAFF. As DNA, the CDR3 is TGCGCCAGCAGCCAGGGTACGAACACTGAAGCTTTCTTT.

CDR3 sequence (DNA): TGTGCCACCAGCACGGCCGAGGTTGGCTACACCTTC. It translates to CATSTAEVGYTF. The chain carries TRBV15 and TRBJ1-2, with D unresolved. CDR1 and CDR2 (germline): LNHNV, YYDKDF (reference sequence). The CDR3 is 12 amino acids. Deletions cut 4 bases from V and 7 bases from J, with 10 bases between.

The DNA of the CDR3 is TGTGCCAGCAGACCCGGGACAGGGTACTACGAGCAGTACTTC. Residues: CASRPGTGYYEQYF. The rearrangement uses TRBV28 and TRBJ2-7, with 9 bases that match TRBD1. This CDR3 is built from 14 residues. The ends lost 6 bases at V and 3 bases at J; junction bases unmatched: 6. In germline, CDR1 is MDHEN, CDR2 SYDVKM.

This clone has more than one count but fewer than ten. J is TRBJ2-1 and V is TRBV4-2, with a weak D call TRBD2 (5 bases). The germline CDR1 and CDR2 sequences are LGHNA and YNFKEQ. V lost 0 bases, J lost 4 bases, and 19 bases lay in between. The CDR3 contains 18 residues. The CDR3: CASSQDLGLTHRYNEQFF. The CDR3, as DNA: TGTGCCAGCAGCCAAGATCTAGGACTGACCCACAGATACAATGAGCAGTTCTTC.

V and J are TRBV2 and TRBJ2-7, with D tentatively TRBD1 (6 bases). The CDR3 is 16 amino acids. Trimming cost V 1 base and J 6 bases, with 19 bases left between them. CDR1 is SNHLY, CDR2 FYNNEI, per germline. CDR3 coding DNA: TGTGCCAGCAGTGAAGGTCCGGGACAAGGCCTTCGCGAGCAGTACTTC. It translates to CASSEGPGQGLREQYF. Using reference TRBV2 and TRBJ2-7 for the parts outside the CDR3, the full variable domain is EPEVTQTPSHQVTQMGQEVILRCVPISNHLYFYWYRQILGQKVEFLVSFYNNEISEKSEIFDDQFSVERPDGSNFTLKIRSTKLEDSAMYFCASSEGPGQGLREQYFGPGTRLTVT.

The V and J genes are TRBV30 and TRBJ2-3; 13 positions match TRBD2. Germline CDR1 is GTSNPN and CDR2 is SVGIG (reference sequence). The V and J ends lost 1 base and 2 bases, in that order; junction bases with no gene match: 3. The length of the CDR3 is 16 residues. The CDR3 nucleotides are TGTGCCTGGAGTGGGGGACTAGCGGGGTTCACAGATACGCAGTATTTT. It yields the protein CAWSGGLAGFTDTQYF.